This entry lists 8 T cell receptor beta chains sequenced from one sample in a study of blood T cell repertoires in COVID-19. Libraries were prepared by immunoSEQ multiplex PCR; TCRdb keeps only in-frame clonotypes and omits some of them. Here the sample spans 300,000 to 350,000 clones, 87% being singletons. Sequencing was done on a sample of peripheral blood. The receptor set was obtained from a man younger than 40 with COVID-19, enrolled during active disease.

The DNA of the CDR3 is TGTGCCAGCCGAACCCGACGGGGGGGGCCCTACAGCAATCAGCCCCAGCATTTT. As protein: CASRTRRGGPYSNQPQHF. This chain links TRBV21-1 with TRBJ1-5. TRBV21-1 corresponds to a pseudogene. CDR3 length: 18 residues.

The rearrangement links TRBV27 to TRBJ2-2; 9 nucleotides line up with TRBD2. The germline CDR1 and CDR2 sequences are MNHEY and SMNVEV (reference sequence). V gave up 3 bases and J gave up 0 bases; unmatched junction bases: 11. This CDR3 spans 19 amino acids. For the CDR3, the DNA is TGTGCCAGCAGTTTCCTCGGATCGACTAGCGGAACGAACACCGGGGAGCTGTTTTTT. Translating it yields CASSFLGSTSGTNTGELFF.

DNA for the CDR3: TGTGCCAGCCTCCTATCAGGGCAAGAGACCCAGTACTTC. Its protein product is CASLLSGQETQYF. J is TRBJ2-5 and V is TRBV12-3 or TRBV12-4, with a tentative D call TRBD1 (5 bases). The V gene lost 8 bases and the J gene lost 2 bases, with 12 bases spanning the gap. This CDR3 region has 13 residues.

DNA for the CDR3: TGTGCCAGCAGACTCAGCGGGACCCCCACAGATACGCAGTATTTT. It encodes CASRLSGTPTDTQYF. The chain has TRBV28 and TRBJ2-3, with 7 bases lining up with TRBD2. This CDR3 is 15 amino acids long. Unmatched junction bases numbered 8, after V lost 6 bases and J lost 2 bases. Germline V CDR1 and CDR2: MDHEN, SYDVKM. The full variable domain, completed using reference TRBV28 and TRBJ2-3, is DVKVTQSSRYLVKRTGEKVFLECVQDMDHENMFWYRQDPGLGLRLIYFSYDVKMKEKGDIPEGYSVSREKKERFSLILESASTNQTSMYLCASRLSGTPTDTQYFGPGTRLTVL.

J is TRBJ2-2 and V is TRBV27, with 7 bases fitting TRBD1. V lost 7 bases to trimming and J lost 7 bases; unmatched junction nucleotides: 12. The CDR3 covers 15 residues. Germline V gene lookup returns CDR1 MNHEY and CDR2 SMNVEV (reference sequence). CDR3 protein: CASTPLGTEYGELFF. The CDR3 coding sequence is TGTGCCAGCACCCCACTCGGGACAGAATACGGGGAGCTGTTTTTT.

This clone was detected only once. The chain recombines TRBV9 with TRBJ2-4; no clear D. Germline V gene data show CDR1 as SGDLS and CDR2 as YYNGEE. V was pared by 0 bases and J by 3 bases, with 7 bases between. This CDR3 region has 14 residues. The CDR3, as DNA: TGTGCCAGCAGCGTAGGCGGCGGCAAAAACATTCAGTACTTC. As protein: CASSVGGGKNIQYF.

This clone has ten or more counts. This chain links TRBV7-3 with TRBJ1-2, with D unresolved. The CDR3 length is 15 residues. The germline V and J ends were trimmed by 0 bases and 4 bases, with 12 bases remaining between them. Germline-derived CDR1 and CDR2 are SGHTA and FQGTGA. The chain's CDR3 is CASSLTAAGFYGYTF. The CDR3 bases are TGTGCCAGCAGCTTAACTGCGGCTGGTTTCTATGGCTACACCTTC.

In the case of this clone: Other DNA sequences in the same sample also yield this CDR3. V and J are TRBV18 and TRBJ2-2, with unresolved D. The germline CDR1 and CDR2 sequences are KGHSH and LQKENI. The CDR3 runs to 13 residues. Between the trimmed V and J ends, which lost 6 bases and 0 bases, there was a span of 5 bases. CDR3 bases: TGTGCCAGCTCCCCGGCGAACACCGGGGAGCTGTTTTTT. It yields the protein CASSPANTGELFF.